This entry is about one T cell receptor (beta chain). Some clones are missing from TCRdb's copy, which holds only in-frame ones; the method was immunoSEQ multiplex PCR. The table lists around 77,000 clones, 91% of them singletons, with roughly 0.7% in the top ten. The data stem from a study of T cell changes during pregnancy in multiple sclerosis. CDR3 length equals 16 residues. Looked up from germline, CDR1 is SSHAT and CDR2 is FNYEAQ (reference sequence). The V and J ends lost 5 bases and 2 bases, in that order; junction bases with no gene match: 8. The sequence was obtained from a female donor in good health, enrolled as a control in a pregnancy study. The specimen comprised peripheral blood, sampled in the third trimester of pregnancy. This chain connects TRBV7-7 to TRBJ2-2; 7 positions match TRBD1. CDR3 residues: CASSPTDRPNTGELFF. Written as DNA, the CDR3 is TGTGCCAGCAGCCCAACGGACAGGCCTAACACCGGGGAGCTGTTTTTT. Filled out from reference TRBV7-7 and TRBJ2-2, the complete variable domain reads GAGVSQSPRYKVTKRGQDVTLRCDPISSHATLYWYQQALGQGPEFLTYFNYEAQPDKSGLPSDRFSAERPEGSISTLTIQRTEQRDSAMYRCASSPTDRPNTGELFFGEGSRLTVL.